Here is one T cell receptor beta chain with its context. The antigen is undetermined. This CDR3 spans 15 amino acids. V dropped 6 bases and J dropped 5; count of bases not matched to a gene: 11. Germline lookup yields CDR1 MNHEY and CDR2 SMNVEV (reference sequence). These data belong to a study of T cell responses to AZD1222 COVID-19 vaccine. General study results and limits: Unmutated variant regions are reportedly the target of nearly half of TCRs that are spike-specific.

Repertoires were generated with immunoSEQ multiplex PCR, while TCRdb's copy carries only in-frame clones and drops some. Here the sample spans about 110,000 clones, 90% being singletons. The chain employs TRBV27 and TRBJ1-2; 8 nucleotides match TRBD1. The receptor's source is an adult who received the AZD1222 COVID-19 vaccine. The input for sequencing was peripheral blood, taken 28 days after the second AZD1222 dose. CDR3 nucleotides: TGTGCCAGCAGGCAGGGGGCGAGTAATGGGTATGGCTACACCTTC. Amino acids: CASRQGASNGYGYTF.